This TCR beta chain was profiled in a study of blood T cell repertoires in COVID-19. Study details: T cells, B-cell-depleted T cells, or PBMCs provided the cDNA or gDNA that served as material.

Data came from immunoSEQ multiplex PCR; TCRdb stores just in-frame clones and leaves some out. The table lists tens of thousands of clones, approximately 89% of them singletons. V was trimmed by 5 bases and J by 6 bases, leaving 14 bases between them. The CDR3 has 14 amino acids. CDR1 is ENHRY and CDR2 is SYGVKD in the germline V gene. What was sequenced was peripheral blood. The receptor was derived from a woman older than 75 with acute or convalescent COVID-19. The rearrangement joins TRBV10-3 to TRBJ1-3; D unclear. The CDR3 reads CAISFAGNENTIYF. Here the CDR3 DNA reads TGTGCCATCAGTTTCGCGGGTAATGAAAACACCATATATTTT.